Each of the 20 T cell receptor beta chains below was sequenced from the same sample in a study of fetal regulatory T cell absence and autoimmunity. Sequenced by immunoSEQ multiplex PCR; TCRdb stores in-frame clones only, minus some. Here the sample spans about 95,000 clones, about two thirds being singletons. Sequencing was carried out using pancreas tissue. The receptors were gathered from a male donor with IPEX syndrome.

The chain couples TRBV6-1 to TRBJ2-5, with TRBD2 identical over 8 bases. This CDR3 comprises 15 residues. V was clipped by 2 bases and J by 5 bases; unmatched bases: 7. Germline V gives CDR1 MNHNS, CDR2 SASEGT. CDR3 DNA: TGTGCCAGCAGTGAATCGGGACTAGTGGGGGAGACCCAGTACTTC. It translates to CASSESGLVGETQYF.

Points on this clone: At the DNA level, this CDR3 is encoded by other sequences in the same sample as well. The chain has TRBV29-1 and TRBJ2-3; 8 positions match TRBD1. Germline V gene data show CDR1 as SQVTM and CDR2 as ANQGSEA. The length of the CDR3 is 13 residues. V dropped 4 bases and J dropped 1; count of bases not matched to a gene: 1. In DNA, the CDR3 is TGCAGCGTTGCCAGGGGGCGCACAGATACGCAGTATTTT. It encodes CSVARGRTDTQYF.

This clone was picked up a small number of times. V is TRBV7-9 and J is TRBJ2-2; unclear D gene. The germline V gene has CDR1 SEHNR and CDR2 FQNEAQ (reference sequence). The CDR3 extends over 13 amino acids. V lost 0 bases and J lost 7, with 6 bases in between. CDR3 protein: CASSLALRGELFF. DNA for the CDR3: TGTGCCAGCAGCTTAGCCCTACGCGGGGAGCTGTTTTTT.

V is TRBV4-1 and J is TRBJ2-3; 7 positions agree with TRBD2. CDR3 length equals 16 residues. Trimming at V came to 6 bases and at J to 0 bases, leaving 9 bases not matched to a gene. The germline gives CDR1 MGHRA, CDR2 YSYEKL. DNA of the CDR3: TGCGCCAGCAGAAATCTAGCGGCCTTTAGCACAGATACGCAGTATTTT. The encoded protein is CASRNLAAFSTDTQYF.

The chain recombines TRBV11-3 with TRBJ1-1; weak D call: TRBD1 (5 bases). Trimming left V 2 bases short and J 8 bases short, with 12 bases between. The germline CDR1 and CDR2 sequences are SGHNT and YENEEA. The CDR3 totals 13 residues. The CDR3 DNA follows: TGTGCCAGCAGCTTACTGACAGCGGTAGAAGCTTTCTTT. This encodes CASSLLTAVEAFF.

V and J are TRBV5-1 and TRBJ2-1, with a tentative D call TRBD2 (6 bases). The V gene lost 1 base and the J gene lost 5 bases, with 10 bases spanning the gap. The CDR3 runs 14 residues. Per the germline V gene, CDR1 is SGHRS and CDR2 is YFSETQ. As DNA, the CDR3 is TGCGCCAGCAGCTTGCCGCGGGGCCACAATGAGCAGTTCTTC. Its translation: CASSLPRGHNEQFF.

The V gene is TRBV5-8, the J gene TRBJ1-4; 10 bases agree with TRBD1. The CDR3 has 15 amino acids. V gave up 4 bases and J gave up 8 bases; unmatched junction bases: 8. The germline V gene has CDR1 SGHTS and CDR2 YDEGEE. CDR3 coding DNA: TGTGCCAGCAGCCCGGAGGACAGGGGGAGAGAAAAACTGTTTTTT. This gives the protein CASSPEDRGREKLFF. Variable domain in full (rest from reference TRBV5-8 and TRBJ1-4): EAGVTQSPTHLIKTRGQQATLRCSPISGHTSVYWYQQALGLGLQFLLWYDEGEERNRGNFPPRFSGRQFPNYSSELNVNALELEDSALYLCASSPEDRGREKLFFGSGTQLSVL.

V gene TRBV6-1 combines with J gene TRBJ2-2; a weak D match, TRBD1 (6 bases). V lost 6 bases, J lost 8 bases, and 19 bases lay in between. Germline CDR1 is MNHNS and CDR2 is SASEGT. CDR3 size: 15 residues. CDR3 sequence: CASRIGTGMSGELFF. DNA of the CDR3: TGTGCCAGCAGGATTGGAACAGGGATGTCGGGGGAGCTGTTTTTT.

About this clone itself: The same CDR3 also results from other DNA sequences found in this sample. V is TRBV6-5 and J is TRBJ2-3; no clear D. CDR1 and CDR2 from the germline V gene are MNHEY and SVGAGI. CDR3 length: 13 residues. Trimming removed 2 bases from V and 2 bases from J, with 5 bases in between. CDR3 protein: CASSYRDTDTQYF. CDR3 nucleotide sequence: TGTGCCAGCAGTTACCGCGACACAGATACGCAGTATTTT.

This rearrangement joins TRBV15 to TRBJ1-1; D may be TRBD1 (6 bases). The germline V and J ends were trimmed by 7 bases and 8 bases, with 17 bases remaining between them. The V gene's germline CDR1 is LNHNV and CDR2 YYDKDF (reference sequence). This CDR3 region has 13 residues. CDR3 protein: CATTGPWGQEAFF. CDR3 DNA: TGTGCCACCACAGGGCCGTGGGGGCAAGAAGCTTTCTTT.

The V gene is TRBV10-3, the J gene TRBJ1-5, with D possibly matching TRBD1 (6 bases). The length of the CDR3 is 15 residues. Germline CDR1 is ENHRY and CDR2 is SYGVKD. Between the trimmed V and J ends, which lost 6 bases and 0 bases, there was a span of 12 bases. CDR3 amino acids: CAISPGTHSNQPQHF. CDR3 nucleotides: TGTGCCATCAGCCCCGGGACACATAGCAATCAGCCCCAGCATTTT.

The V call is TRBV11-2, the J call TRBJ2-3; 11 bases are shared with TRBD2. The junction had 0 bases not matched to a gene; V was cut back by 1 base and J by 3 bases. Germline CDR1 SGHAT, CDR2 FQNNGV. This CDR3 is built from 15 residues. The CDR3 DNA sequence: TGTGCCAGCAGCTTAGGGACTAGCGGGACAGATACGCAGTATTTT. Translating gives CASSLGTSGTDTQYF.

This chain connects TRBV10-3 to TRBJ2-7; 7 bases map to TRBD1. The CDR3 has 13 residues. J lost 0 bases, V lost 6 bases, and 2 bases had no gene match. Germline lookup yields CDR1 ENHRY and CDR2 SYGVKD. The CDR3 DNA reads as TGTGCCATCAGACGGGACAGCTCCTACGAGCAGTACTTC. Residues: CAIRRDSSYEQYF.

This clone has only a few counts. V and J are TRBV14 and TRBJ2-5; TRBD2 aligns across 8 bases. The CDR3 consists of 13 residues. Trimming cost V 3 bases and J 5 bases; bases outside gene matches: 2. Germline CDR1 and CDR2: SGHDN and FVKESK. The CDR3 DNA is TGTGCCAGCAGCCAGGGGACTAGGGAGACCCAGTACTTC. Its translation: CASSQGTRETQYF.

V usage is TRBV18 and J usage is TRBJ1-2; 8 nucleotides line up with TRBD1. V shed 3 bases, J shed 3 bases, and the junction held 9 bases outside the gene matches. The CDR3 loop spans 16 amino acids. The germline gives CDR1 KGHSH, CDR2 LQKENI. The DNA for the CDR3 is TGTGCCAGCTCACCTGCCGACAGGGGCGCCCACTATGGCTACACCTTC. Its protein is CASSPADRGAHYGYTF.

This clone was detected only a few times. The chain joins TRBV27 to TRBJ1-1; weak D call: TRBD1 (5 bases). With 3 bases removed from V and 5 bases from J, the gap between germline ends came to 16 bases. Germline CDR1 and CDR2: MNHEY and SMNVEV (reference sequence). The CDR3 has 15 amino acids. CDR3 nucleotides: TGTGCCAGCAGTTTGAGTAGGGGCTGGGAGACTGAAGCTTTCTTT. This encodes CASSLSRGWETEAFF.

This sequence joins TRBV5-1 and TRBJ2-3; 8 nucleotides align to TRBD2. The CDR3 length is 16 residues. The trim removed 2 bases at V and 5 bases at J, leaving 10 bases unmatched. Germline CDR1 and CDR2: SGHRS and YFSETQ. The CDR3, as DNA: TGCGCCAGCAGCTTAAAAGGCGCCGGGAGGGTAGATACGCAGTATTTT. It yields the protein CASSLKGAGRVDTQYF.

The chain employs TRBV30 and TRBJ2-7; D could derive from TRBD1 or TRBD2 (6 bases each). CDR1 and CDR2 from the germline V gene are GTSNPN and SVGIG (reference sequence). The CDR3 has 15 residues. V gave up 5 bases and J gave up 3 bases, with 20 bases separating them. The chain's CDR3 is CAWHLRGRNHYEQYF. The CDR3 DNA reads TGTGCCTGGCACCTTCGGGGGCGCAATCACTACGAGCAGTACTTC.

V usage is TRBV5-1 and J usage is TRBJ2-3, with 9 bases matching TRBD2. With 4 bases clipped from V and 2 bases from J, the junction kept 5 bases outside the gene matches. The length of the CDR3 is 15 residues. Germline loops: CDR1 SGHRS, CDR2 YFSETQ. CDR3 bases: TGCGCCAGCAGCGAAGGGACTAGCCCCACAGATACGCAGTATTTT. Residues: CASSEGTSPTDTQYF.

The V call is TRBV5-1, the J call TRBJ1-1; D not resolved. The CDR3 has 15 amino acids. Germline V CDR1 and CDR2: SGHRS, YFSETQ. Trimming shortened V by 0 bases and J by 1 base, and 10 bases separated the two germline ends. The CDR3 DNA sequence: TGCGCCAGCAGCTTGGACGGGGATCCGAACACTGAAGCTTTCTTT. Amino acid sequence: CASSLDGDPNTEAFF.